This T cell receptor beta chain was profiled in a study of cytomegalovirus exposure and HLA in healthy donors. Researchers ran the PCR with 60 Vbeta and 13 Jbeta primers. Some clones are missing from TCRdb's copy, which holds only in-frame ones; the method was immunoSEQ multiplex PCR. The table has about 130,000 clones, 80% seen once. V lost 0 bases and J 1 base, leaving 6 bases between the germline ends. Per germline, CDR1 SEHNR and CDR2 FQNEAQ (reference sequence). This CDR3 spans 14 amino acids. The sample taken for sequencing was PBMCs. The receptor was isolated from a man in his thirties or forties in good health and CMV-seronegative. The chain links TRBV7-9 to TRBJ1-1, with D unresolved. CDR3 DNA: TGTGCCAGCAGCTTAGCGATTAGGAACACTGAAGCTTTCTTT. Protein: CASSLAIRNTEAFF.